A single T cell receptor (beta chain) is shown here with its context. Only in-frame clones appear in the TCRdb table, and some are missing; sequencing was by immunoSEQ multiplex PCR. This sample carries over 150,000 clones, about 86% of them seen once, and the ten largest clones take about 29%. The source of the sample is a study of blood T cell repertoires in COVID-19. The sample comprised peripheral blood. The origin of this receptor is a woman aged 55-69 years with acute or convalescent COVID-19.

CDR3 in amino acids: CASSLAGGLYTEAFF. The DNA for the CDR3 is TGTGCCAGCAGCTTGGCCGGGGGGCTGTACACTGAAGCTTTCTTT. V and J are TRBV5-6 and TRBJ1-1, with TRBD1 as a possible D gene (6 bases). The germline gives CDR1 SGHDT, CDR2 YYEEEE. Trimming took 0 bases from V and 3 from J, leaving 12 bases between them. The CDR3 has 15 amino acids.